These T cell receptor beta chains were read from a single sample in a study of beta chain features in type 1 diabetes. Sequencing was performed with immunoSEQ multiplex PCR; in TCRdb, only in-frame clones are kept and a portion is missing. The table shows around 160,000 clones, with roughly 9% occurring only once. Material: central memory CD4+ T cells from blood. These receptors were taken from a woman in her 30s with type 1 diabetes. Each CDR3 is given with its conserved first and last residue. For some rows the clone size is stated as once, few or many, or as a class when expanded; others skip it.

clone size	CDR3 length	V gene	J gene	CDR3 protein
NA	13	TRBV6-5	TRBJ1-2	CASRLGQDYGYTF
NA	16	TRBV2	TRBJ2-3	CASSGLAGEGTDTQYF
few	12	TRBV18	TRBJ1-1	CASSPEGQEAFF
few	15	TRBV14	TRBJ2-1	CASSQDLTAGNEQFF
few	14	TRBV5-4	TRBJ2-5	CASSSTGSEETQYF
NA	13	TRBV4-1	TRBJ1-5	CASSQERDQPQHF
NA	14	TRBV19	TRBJ2-7	CASSWASGTHEQYF
few	12	TRBV5-1	TRBJ2-5	CASSEGQETQYF
NA	13	TRBV5-1	NA	CASSLGGFREQYF
few	16	TRBV2	TRBJ2-3	CASSPGSTNHADTQYF
NA	13	TRBV29-1	TRBJ1-1	CSVGGHMNTEAFF
few	15	TRBV29-1	TRBJ2-5	CSVGVGGGGQETQYF
few	12	TRBV18	TRBJ2-7	CASSLDRGEQYF
NA	14	TRBV19	TRBJ1-5	CASTILGEGQPQHF
NA	14	TRBV2	TRBJ2-6	CAGGTDSGANVLTF